The 9 T cell receptor beta chains reported below all come from one sample, sequenced in a study of T-cell reconstitution after alpha-beta-depleted transplantation in children. Preparation of the TCRbeta library involved a method that used unique molecular identifiers. A single record per CDR3 protein comes from TCRdb applying MiXCR to the PCR reads. The sample lists a few hundred thousand distinct CDR3 sequences, approximately 30% occurring once. The sequencing used PBMCs, collected before TCRalphabeta/CD19-depleted stem cell transplant. These receptors came from a boy younger than two with Wiskott-Aldrich syndrome, due to receive a stem cell transplant.

V usage is TRBV5-1 and J usage is TRBJ2-7; 7 nucleotides match TRBD2. The germline gives CDR1 SGHRS, CDR2 YFSETQ. This CDR3 contains 15 residues. Losses at the gene ends were 6 bases for V and 2 bases for J; bases not matched to a gene: 11. The CDR3 spells CASKVPREDPYEQYF. The CDR3 nucleotides are TGCGCCAGCAAAGTCCCCCGGGAGGATCCCTACGAGCAGTACTTC. The complete variable domain, with remaining parts taken from reference TRBV5-1 and TRBJ2-7, reads KAGVTQTPRYLIKTRGQQVTLSCSPISGHRSVSWYQQTPGQGLQFLFEYFSETQRNKGNFPGRFSGRQFSNSRSEMNVSTLELGDSALYLCASKVPREDPYEQYFGPGTRLTVT.

This clonotype was detected a few times. V usage is TRBV6-5 and J usage is TRBJ1-2; D not certain. CDR1 is MNHEY, CDR2 SVGAGI, per germline. Trimming left V 2 bases short and J 8 bases short, with 12 bases between. The CDR3 spans 13 residues. CDR3 residues: CASSYGQNRGYTF. The CDR3 DNA follows: TGTGCCAGCAGTTACGGCCAGAATCGGGGCTACACCTTC.

The sample holds a few counts of this clonotype. The V and J genes are TRBV18 and TRBJ1-6; TRBD1 aligns across 9 bases. Germline lookup yields CDR1 KGHSH and CDR2 LQKENI. V lost 4 bases to trimming and J lost 5 bases; unmatched junction nucleotides: 3. The CDR3 runs to 15 residues. The CDR3, as DNA: TGTGCCAGCTCACGGACAGGGGCGGATAATTCACCCCTCCACTTT. This encodes CASSRTGADNSPLHF. Based on the CDR3 plus reference TRBV18 and TRBJ1-6, the full variable domain is NAGVMQNPRHLVRRRGQEARLRCSPMKGHSHVYWYRQLPEEGLKFMVYLQKENIIDESGMPKERFSAEFPKEGPSILRIQQVVRGDSAAYFCASSRTGADNSPLHFGNGTRLTVT.

A few counts support this clonotype. V gene TRBV27 combines with J gene TRBJ2-7, with 7 bases identical to TRBD2. The CDR3 totals 12 residues. Germline CDR1 MNHEY, CDR2 SMNVEV (reference sequence). With V trimmed by 3 bases and J by 9 bases, 5 bases remained unmatched. CDR3 nucleotides: TGTGCCAGCAGTTTCAACGGGGAGGGGCAGTACTTC. Translated: CASSFNGEGQYF.

The V gene is TRBV7-2, the J gene TRBJ2-1; 8 bases line up with TRBD2. This CDR3 is 15 amino acids long. Germline CDR1 and CDR2: SGHTA and FQGNSA. The trim removed 6 bases at V and 5 bases at J, leaving 9 bases unmatched. The DNA for the CDR3 is TGTGCCAGCAGTATCAGCGGGAGCATTGACAATGAGCAGTTCTTC. It encodes CASSISGSIDNEQFF. The entire variable domain, with the rest obtained from reference TRBV7-2 and TRBJ2-1, is as follows: GAGVSQSPSNKVTEKGKDVELRCDPISGHTALYWYRQSLGQGLEFLIYFQGNSAPDKSGLPSDRFSAERTGGSVSTLTIQRTQQEDSAVYLCASSISGSIDNEQFFGPGTRLTVL.

The chain combines TRBV5-1 with TRBJ2-7; D is undetermined. From germline, CDR1 is SGHRS and CDR2 YFSETQ. The CDR3 extends over 14 amino acids. Between the trimmed V and J ends, which lost 4 bases and 3 bases, there was a span of 14 bases. Written as DNA, the CDR3 is TGCGCCAGCAGCCCCGCTGGTGGGAACTACGAGCAGTACTTC. This sequence encodes CASSPAGGNYEQYF.

In its sample, this clonotype was seen a few times. The CDR3 nucleotides read TGCAGTGCGGAAGGGACTAGCGGGAAAGATGAGCAGTTCTTC. Protein product: CSAEGTSGKDEQFF. V usage is TRBV20-1 and J usage is TRBJ2-1; TRBD2 matches at 13 bases. CDR1 and CDR2 from the germline V gene are DFQATT and SNEGSKA (reference sequence). The CDR3 spans 14 residues. Germline trimming cut 6 bases from V and 8 bases from J; bases unmatched to any gene: 7.

In this sample, this clonotype turned up a few times. This rearrangement joins TRBV7-2 to TRBJ2-6; D perhaps matches TRBD1 (5 bases). The CDR3 is made up of 14 amino acids. Germline V CDR1 and CDR2: SGHTA, FQGNSA. Trimming took off 10 bases at V and 0 bases at J, with 10 bases between the two ends. CDR3 coding DNA: TGTGCCATCACAGGAGTCTCTGGGGCCAACGTCCTGACTTTC. Translating it yields CAITGVSGANVLTF.

This clonotype has only a few counts. The V and J genes are TRBV9 and TRBJ2-7; TRBD1 aligns across 7 bases. The J segment lost 5 bases and the V segment lost 3 bases, leaving 8 bases of the junction unmatched. Germline V lookup: CDR1 SGDLS, CDR2 YYNGEE. This CDR3 is built from 14 residues. The CDR3 region has the DNA TGTGCCAGCAGCGCGACAGGGAGTTTCGACGAGCAGTACTTC. Amino acids: CASSATGSFDEQYF.